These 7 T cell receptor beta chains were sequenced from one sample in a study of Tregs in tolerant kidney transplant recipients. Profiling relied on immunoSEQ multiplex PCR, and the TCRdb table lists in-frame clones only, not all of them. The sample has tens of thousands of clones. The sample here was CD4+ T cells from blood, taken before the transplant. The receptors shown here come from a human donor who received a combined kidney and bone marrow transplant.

The CDR3 sequence is CASILDSLTPGIYF. The sequenced part of the CDR3 DNA is TGTGCCAGCATCCTGGACAGCCTTACCCCAGGG. The chain carries TRBV2 and TRBJ1-3, with a weak D call TRBD1 (6 bases). The read finishes 3 residues shy of the CDR3 end, and the germline J gene is used to complete it. The CDR3 extends over 14 amino acids. CDR1 is SNHLY, CDR2 FYNNEI, per germline.

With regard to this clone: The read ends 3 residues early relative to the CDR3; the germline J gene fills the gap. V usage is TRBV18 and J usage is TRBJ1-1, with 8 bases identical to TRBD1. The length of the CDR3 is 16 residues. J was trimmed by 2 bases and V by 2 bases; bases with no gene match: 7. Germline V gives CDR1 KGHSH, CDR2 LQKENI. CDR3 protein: CASSPANRGSNTEAFF. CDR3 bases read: TGTGCCAGCTCACCAGCGAACAGGGGGTCCAACACTGAA. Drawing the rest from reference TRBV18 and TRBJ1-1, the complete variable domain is NAGVMQNPRHLVRRRGQEARLRCSPMKGHSHVYWYRQLPEEGLKFMVYLQKENIIDESGMPKERFSAEFPKEGPSILRIQQVVRGDSAAYFCASSPANRGSNTEAFFGQGTRLTVV.

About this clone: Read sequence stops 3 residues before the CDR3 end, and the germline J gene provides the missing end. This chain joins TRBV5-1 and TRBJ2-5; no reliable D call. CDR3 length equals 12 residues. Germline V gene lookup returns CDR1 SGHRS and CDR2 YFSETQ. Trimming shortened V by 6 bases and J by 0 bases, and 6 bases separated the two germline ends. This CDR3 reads CASTSYQETQYF. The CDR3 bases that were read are TGCGCCAGCACTAGTTACCAAGAGACC. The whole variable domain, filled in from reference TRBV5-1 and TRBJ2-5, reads KAGVTQTPRYLIKTRGQQVTLSCSPISGHRSVSWYQQTPGQGLQFLFEYFSETQRNKGNFPGRFSGRQFSNSRSEMNVSTLELGDSALYLCASTSYQETQYFGPGTRLLVL.

CDR3 DNA, as far as it was read: TGTGCCAGCAGTCAACAGGGGGACGGCTATGGC. It yields the protein CASSQQGDGYG. The CDR3 as a whole reads CASSQQGDGYGYTF. This rearrangement joins TRBV7-2 to TRBJ1-2, with 8 nucleotides matching TRBD1. The CDR3 end is not reached by the read, which stops 3 residues before it; the germline J gene fills it in. Losses at the gene ends were 6 bases for V and 4 bases for J; bases not matched to a gene: 7. The CDR3 length is 14 residues. Germline values: CDR1 SGHTA, CDR2 FQGNSA. The variable domain in full, with the rest retrieved from reference TRBV7-2 and TRBJ1-2, is GAGVSQSPSNKVTEKGKDVELRCDPISGHTALYWYRQSLGQGLEFLIYFQGNSAPDKSGLPSDRFSAERTGGSVSTLTIQRTQQEDSAVYLCASSQQGDGYGYTFGSGTRLTVV.

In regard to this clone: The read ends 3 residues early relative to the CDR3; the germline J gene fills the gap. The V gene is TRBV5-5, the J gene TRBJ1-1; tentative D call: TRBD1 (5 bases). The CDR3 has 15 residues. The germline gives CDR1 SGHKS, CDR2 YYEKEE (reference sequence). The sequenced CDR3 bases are TGTGCCAGCAGCTTCGCCAGGGCGTCGAGGGTAGAA. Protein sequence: CASSFARASRVE. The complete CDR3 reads CASSFARASRVEAFF. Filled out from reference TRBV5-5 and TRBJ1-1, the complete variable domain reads DAGVTQSPTHLIKTRGQQVTLRCSPISGHKSVSWYQQVLGQGPQFIFQYYEKEERGRGNFPDRFSARQFPNYSSELNVNALLLGDSALYLCASSFARASRVEAFFGQGTRLTVV.

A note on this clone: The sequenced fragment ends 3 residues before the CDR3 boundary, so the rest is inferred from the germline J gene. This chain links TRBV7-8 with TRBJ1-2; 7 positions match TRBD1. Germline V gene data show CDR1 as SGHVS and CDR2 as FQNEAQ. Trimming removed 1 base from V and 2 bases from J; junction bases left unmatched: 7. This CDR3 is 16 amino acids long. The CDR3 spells CASSLGRPGGNYGYTF. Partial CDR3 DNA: TGTGCCAGCAGCTTAGGTCGTCCAGGGGGAAACTATGGC.

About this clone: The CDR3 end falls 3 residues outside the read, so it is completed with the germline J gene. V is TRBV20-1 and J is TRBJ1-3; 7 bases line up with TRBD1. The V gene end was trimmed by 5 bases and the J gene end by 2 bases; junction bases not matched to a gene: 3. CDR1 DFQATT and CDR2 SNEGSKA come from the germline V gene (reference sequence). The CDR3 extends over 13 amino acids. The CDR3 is CSAPDRTGNTIYF. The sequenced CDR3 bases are TGCAGTGCTCCGGACAGGACTGGAAACACC.